This TCR beta chain was obtained from a study of T-cell memory formation after mild COVID-19 listed by TCRdb under 2021. Concerning the study at large: TCR sequence clusters from the two donors were found to be largely donor specific. In two donors, T-cell clones that expanded and contracted after mild COVID-19 were tracked by sequencing TCRalpha and TCRbeta repertoires over time. The cohort was made up of two young adult volunteers, one female and one male, who were previously healthy.

Ficoll-Paque density gradient centrifugation was used to isolate PBMCs. V gives up 4 bases and J gives up 5 bases, and the segment between their germline ends measures 20 bases. There are 16 amino acids in the CDR3, from cysteine to phenylalanine inclusive. Only the CDR3 DNA is retained, 48 bases long and in frame from the first base. In the germline V gene, CDR1 corresponds to SGHDN and CDR2 to FVKESK. Summary of the overall study and its limitations: The study included only a couple of mild cases, and larger cohorts that include severe cases with pre-infection samples were judged to be necessary. The detection of some responding clones in pre-infection memory suggests that pre-existing cross-reactive memory T cells joined the SARS-CoV-2 response. The second-wave clones that peaked on day 37 were not confirmed to be SARS-CoV-2 specific. Contracting CD4+ clones appeared mostly in the CM and EM memory subsets, whereas CD8+ clones were enriched in EMRA. Balanced CD4/CD8 phenotypes were observed for clones contracting from day 15 to 85, whereas a bias towards CD4+ was observed for a second wave of clones expanding from day 15 to 37.

Concerning this clonotype itself: The specificity of this receptor is unknown. No much larger clone is present one base from it, and per-base qualities are unavailable.

The listed sequencing device is Illumina NovaSeq 6000. TCRalpha and TCRbeta cDNA libraries were constructed by 5'RACE with constant-segment primers, with sample barcodes and unique molecular identifiers being introduced. RNA was extracted from every sample with Trizol reagent. Library amplification was performed in two PCR steps, and a second sample barcode and Illumina TruSeq adapters were introduced in the second step. Libraries were sequenced on an Illumina NovaSeq with 2 x 150 bp paired-end reads. The authors' analysis ran thus. The reads were demultiplexed and collapsed into UMI-guided consensus sequences using migec v1.2.7. Using mixcr v2.1.11, UMI consensuses were aligned to TRA and TRB V and J templates and then assembled into clonotypes. A clonotype was counted as expanded or contracted only if both edgeR and NoisET called the change significant, with noise models trained on biological replicates. edgeR calls used a false discovery rate-adjusted p below 0.01 and a log2 fold-change threshold of 1. As an exploratory analysis of dynamics, max-normalized trajectories of the 1000 most abundant clonotypes were examined with PCA combined with hierarchical clustering. Separately sequenced CD4+ and CD8+ repertoires were used to assign a CD4 or CD8 phenotype to each responding clone. The public reads were reprocessed in TCRdb via fastp at Q25 and MiXCR, keeping in-frame beta chains. Merged by CDR3 protein, the rows form single entries marked with the most common genes and DNA. TCRdb's processing, not the study's, gives the V and J calls here. A total of about 430,000 distinct CDR3 sequences appear in this sample, about a sixth of them only once. The ten largest clonotypes hold 20% to 25% of the sample.

Here the chain combines TRBV14 and TRBJ1-2; the D gene cannot be resolved reliably. The specimen was PBMCs or a T cell subset sorted from them (not recorded which). The receptor's source is a man younger than 30 who had mild COVID-19 (a few samples of this study predate the infection). The sample titles of this study are shuffled in the database, so cell type and time point are left out; the donor was told from shared clones. The base sequence is TGTGCCAGCAGCCCAATAGGTCATGAGGCCCAATATGGCTACACCTTC. Its amino acids are CASSPIGHEAQYGYTF.